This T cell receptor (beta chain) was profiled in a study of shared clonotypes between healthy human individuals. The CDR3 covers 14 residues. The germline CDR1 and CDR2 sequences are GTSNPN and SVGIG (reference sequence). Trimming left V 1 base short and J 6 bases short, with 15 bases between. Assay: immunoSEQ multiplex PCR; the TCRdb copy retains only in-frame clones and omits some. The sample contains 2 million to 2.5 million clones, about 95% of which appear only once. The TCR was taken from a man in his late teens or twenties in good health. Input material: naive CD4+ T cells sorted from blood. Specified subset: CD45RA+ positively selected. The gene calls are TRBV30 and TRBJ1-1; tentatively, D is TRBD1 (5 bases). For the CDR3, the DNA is TGTGCCTGGAGTGAGTGGGACTTAAAACCTGAAGCTTTCTTT. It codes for CAWSEWDLKPEAFF.